Given below is one T cell receptor beta chain in context. Its antigen is unknown. No base qualities exist here, and no much larger clone lies one base off it. The data originate from a study of blood T cell repertoires in COVID-19 (dated by TCRdb to the early 2020s). Notes on the research overall: The collaborator samples originated in the United States, Italy and Spain and spanned the acute and convalescent phases of COVID-19. The prospective study material was composed of cDNA or gDNA derived from T cells, B-cell-depleted T cells, or PBMCs. Deeply sampled blood TCRbeta repertoires from subjects exposed to, actively infected with, or recovered from COVID-19 were included in the dataset. A freely available public database, intended as a resource for researchers studying the immune response to SARS-CoV-2, is where the repertoires were released. Samples came from the ongoing ImmuneRACE study (first 160 participants) plus 1,254 subjects from 6 global collaborators. Sample metadata almost always included a de-identified subject ID, COVID-19 status, age in years and sex. Where available, HLA class I and class II types were taken from metadata supplied by the sample provider and were not determined by assay-based typing.

The collaborating institutions used their own protocols to collect whole blood in K2EDTA tubes. For TCRbeta analysis, collaborator samples were shipped as frozen whole blood, as isolated PBMCs, or as DNA extracted from either sample type. TCRbeta CDR3 regions were amplified from genomic DNA using the immunoSEQ Assay, a bias-controlled multiplex PCR. The original methods were these. The number of nucleated cells in each sample was estimated from the amplification of reference gene primers within the assay. To quantify the absolute abundance of each unique TCRbeta CDR3 rearrangement, sequence reads were collapsed and filtered. Productive Simpson clonality was computed per sample as the square root of Simpson's diversity index over productive rearrangements. Held by TCRdb, this immuneACCESS table contains in-frame sequences only and omits some clones. Under half of the omission traces to an unresolved V gene where checked; the cause of the rest is unknown. That table is the source of V, J and clone size, and D and trimming were worked out from the DNA. The sample has 180,000 or so clones on record, over 75% of them singletons. 2% to 3% of the sample is in the top ten clones.

What the work shows at the level of the full study, not this receptor alone: The quantity of clinical and demographic metadata differed by source and by participant and was supplied without curation.

The CDR3 numbers 15 residues from cysteine through phenylalanine. Here the CDR3 DNA is all that survives: 45 bases in frame from base 1. V ends up 6 bases short and J 2 bases short, with an unmatched junction base count of 6. According to the germline V gene, CDR1 reads SGHTA and CDR2 reads FQGTGA. This sequence uses TRBV7-3 and TRBJ2-3, with 9 bases in between that match TRBD2. This sequence originates from a man between 35 and 55 years old with active or convalescent COVID-19. Sequenced sample: peripheral blood. For the CDR3, the sequence is CASRGTSGPTDTQYF. Read as DNA, the sequence is TGTGCCAGCAGGGGTACTAGCGGGCCCACAGATACGCAGTATTTT.